This T cell receptor beta chain came from a study of blood T cells in healthy people across ages. Study at large: Template-switching capture recovered about one barcoded beta molecule per two T cells. Study-level results: Strongly correlated with naive T cell percentage was TCR beta diversity.

In the case of this clonotype: Antigen unknown.

Aged about 6 to 95, donors were systemically healthy Caucasians from Russia. Then a second PCR, running about 6 to 12 cycles, was carried out with a sample-barcoded 5' primer and a J-beta primer mix. TCRdb passed the 5' RACE reads through MiXCR, listing each CDR3 protein once. The sample includes approximately 940,000 distinct CDR3 sequences, around 48% of them seen just once. Germline CDR1 and CDR2: SGHVS and FQNEAQ. The CDR3 is 15 residues long. V gave up 4 bases and J gave up 2 bases, with 9 bases separating them. The specimen was blood. J is TRBJ2-6 and V is TRBV7-8; D may match TRBD1 or TRBD2 (5 bases each). The TCR sequence derives from a man in his thirties or forties in good health. The CDR3 sequence is CASSSRDPGANVLTF. CDR3 in DNA: TGTGCCAGCAGCTCCCGGGACCCTGGGGCCAACGTCCTGACTTTC.